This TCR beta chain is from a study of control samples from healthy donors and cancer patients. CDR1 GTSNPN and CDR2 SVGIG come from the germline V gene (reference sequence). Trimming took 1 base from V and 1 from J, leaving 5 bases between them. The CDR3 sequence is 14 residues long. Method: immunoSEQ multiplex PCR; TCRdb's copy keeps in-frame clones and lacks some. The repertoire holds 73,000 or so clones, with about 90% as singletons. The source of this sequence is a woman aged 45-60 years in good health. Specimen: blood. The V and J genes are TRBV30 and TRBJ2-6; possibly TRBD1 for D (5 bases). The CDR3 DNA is TGTGCCTGGAGTGCAGGGTCTGGGGCCAACGTCCTGACTTTC. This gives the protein CAWSAGSGANVLTF.